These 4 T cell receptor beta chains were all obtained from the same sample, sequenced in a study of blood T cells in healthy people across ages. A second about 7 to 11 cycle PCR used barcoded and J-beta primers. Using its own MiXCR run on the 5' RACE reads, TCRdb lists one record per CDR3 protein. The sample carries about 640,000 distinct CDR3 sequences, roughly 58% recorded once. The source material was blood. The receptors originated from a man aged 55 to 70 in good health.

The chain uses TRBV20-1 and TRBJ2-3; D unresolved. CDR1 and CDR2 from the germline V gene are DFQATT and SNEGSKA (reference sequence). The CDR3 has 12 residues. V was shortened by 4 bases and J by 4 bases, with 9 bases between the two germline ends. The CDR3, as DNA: TGCAGTGCTATAGATGGGCCAGATACGCAGTATTTT. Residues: CSAIDGPDTQYF.

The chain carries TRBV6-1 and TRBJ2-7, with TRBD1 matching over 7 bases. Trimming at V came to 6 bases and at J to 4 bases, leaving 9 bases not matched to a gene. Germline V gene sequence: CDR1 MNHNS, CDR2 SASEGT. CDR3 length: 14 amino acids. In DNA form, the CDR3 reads TGTGCCAGCAGGATACAGGGGATCAGTTACGAGCAGTACTTC. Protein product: CASRIQGISYEQYF.

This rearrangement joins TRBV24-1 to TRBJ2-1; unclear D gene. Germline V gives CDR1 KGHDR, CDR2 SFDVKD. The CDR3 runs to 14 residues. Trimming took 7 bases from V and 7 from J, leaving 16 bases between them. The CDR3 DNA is TGTGCCACCAGCCCCAATTATGGCTGGAATGAGCAGTTCTTC. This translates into CATSPNYGWNEQFF.

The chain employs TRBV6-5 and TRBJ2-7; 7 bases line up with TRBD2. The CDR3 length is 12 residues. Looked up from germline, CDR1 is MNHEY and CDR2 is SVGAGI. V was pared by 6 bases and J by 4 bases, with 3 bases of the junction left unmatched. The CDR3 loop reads CASRGSGYEQYF. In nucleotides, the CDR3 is TGTGCCAGCAGGGGTAGCGGGTACGAGCAGTACTTC.